Sequencing of this TCR beta chain was carried out in a study of blood T cell repertoires in COVID-19. Study at large: Acute and convalescent COVID-19 specimens originated in the United States, Italy and Spain. PBMCs, B-cell-depleted T cells, or T cells provided the cDNA or gDNA that made up the material.

The CDR3 contains 13 residues. Trimming left V 0 bases short and J 6 bases short, with 9 bases between. Germline V gene lookup returns CDR1 SGHDT and CDR2 YYEEEE. Per the original methods: Amplification from reference gene primers served as the basis for estimated nucleated cell counts. The data were produced by immunoSEQ multiplex PCR, yet TCRdb's version contains in-frame clones alone and is incomplete. V and J calls plus clone size are reproduced from that table; the DNA served to infer D and trimming. The profile shows about 120,000 clones, 80% to 90% of them singletons. Sequencing was performed on peripheral blood. This chain connects TRBV5-6 to TRBJ1-2; maybe TRBD1 (6 bases). The receptor was derived from a man aged 65 to 79 who had recovered from COVID-19. CDR3 DNA sequence: TGTGCCAGCAGCTTGGCCCGGACAGATGGCTACACCTTC. The encoded protein is CASSLARTDGYTF. The entire variable domain, with the rest obtained from reference TRBV5-6 and TRBJ1-2, is as follows: DAGVTQSPTHLIKTRGQQVTLRCSPKSGHDTVSWYQQALGQGPQFIFQYYEEEERQRGNFPDRFSGHQFPNYSSELNVNALLLGDSALYLCASSLARTDGYTFGSGTRLTVV.